The clone carrying this T cell receptor (beta chain) was observed a single time. Repertoires were generated with immunoSEQ multiplex PCR, while TCRdb's copy carries only in-frame clones and drops some. The sample has 100,000 or so clones, approximately 94% seen once; the top ten hold more than 0.75%. This sample is part of a study of T cell changes during pregnancy in multiple sclerosis. The material was peripheral blood, obtained after pregnancy. The TCR originated in a female donor with multiple sclerosis, enrolled in a pregnancy study.

The CDR3 is CASSQGAQTPGNTIYF. The CDR3 DNA follows: TGCGCCAGCAGCCAAGGTGCTCAAACACCTGGAAACACCATATATTTT. The chain joins TRBV4-3 to TRBJ1-3; D uncertain. V shed 1 base and J shed 2 bases, with 12 bases lying between them. The CDR3 has 16 residues. CDR1 LGHNA and CDR2 YSLEER come from the germline V gene.